The 21 T cell receptor beta chains reported below all come from one sample, sequenced in a study of blood T cells in healthy people across ages. Through a sample-barcoded 5' primer and a J-beta primer mix, a second PCR was run for roughly 7 to 12 cycles. TCRdb recomputed calls from the 5' RACE reads with MiXCR, one row per CDR3 protein. The table lists hundreds of thousands of distinct CDR3 sequences, 20% to 30% of them singletons. These same records also appear under a second study, on T cells of mothers and their children.

The sequenced sample was blood. These TCRs come from a boy aged 10-17 years in good health.

V and J are TRBV2 and TRBJ1-1, with D perhaps TRBD1 (5 bases). This CDR3 has 13 residues. Per germline, CDR1 SNHLY and CDR2 FYNNEI. The V and J ends lost 6 bases and 1 base respectively, with 9 bases between them. The CDR3 protein is CASRAGWNTEAFF. CDR3 in DNA: TGTGCCAGCAGGGCAGGGTGGAACACTGAAGCTTTCTTT. Complete variable domain (other parts from reference TRBV2 and TRBJ1-1): EPEVTQTPSHQVTQMGQEVILRCVPISNHLYFYWYRQILGQKVEFLVSFYNNEISEKSEIFDDQFSVERPDGSNFTLKIRSTKLEDSAMYFCASRAGWNTEAFFGQGTRLTVV.

This clonotype was counted between two and nine times. The chain couples TRBV12-3 or TRBV12-4 to TRBJ1-1; weak D call: TRBD1 (5 bases). This CDR3 spans 14 amino acids. Trimming removed 3 bases at V and 4 bases at J, with 12 bases between. CDR3 sequence reads: CASSFSGGGTEAFF. In DNA form, the CDR3 reads TGTGCCAGCAGTTTTTCCGGCGGGGGCACTGAAGCTTTCTTT.

The chain recombines TRBV28 with TRBJ2-1, with 14 bases matching TRBD2. Germline assignment: CDR1 MDHEN and CDR2 SYDVKM. This CDR3 is 13 amino acids long. Trimming removed 8 bases from V and 7 bases from J; junction bases left unmatched: 1. The CDR3 is CASWTSGGNEQFF. CDR3 nucleotide sequence: TGTGCCAGCTGGACTAGCGGGGGGAATGAGCAGTTCTTC.

This chain connects TRBV10-2 to TRBJ2-4, with D hard to call. In germline, CDR1 is WSHSY, CDR2 SAAADI. The V gene lost 3 bases and the J gene lost 0 bases, with 3 bases spanning the gap. There are 13 residues in the CDR3. Written as DNA, the CDR3 is TGCGCCAGCAGTGACAAAGCCAAAAACATTCAGTACTTC. It yields the protein CASSDKAKNIQYF.

The V and J genes are TRBV12-3 or TRBV12-4 and TRBJ1-5; possible D gene TRBD1, 6 bases. The CDR3 is 14 residues long. Trimming took off 5 bases at V and 4 bases at J, with 12 bases between the two ends. The CDR3 here is CASSHRDGNQPQHF. The DNA for the CDR3 is TGTGCCAGCAGTCACAGGGATGGGAATCAGCCCCAGCATTTT.

The chain uses TRBV29-1 and TRBJ2-1, with D possibly matching TRBD2 (5 bases). The J call could be wrong; TRBJ2-5 is a better fit for the DNA end. The CDR3 has 13 amino acids. Germline-derived CDR1 and CDR2 are SQVTM and ANQGSEA. The CDR3 reads CSVESTRRETQYF. The DNA of the CDR3 is TGCAGCGTTGAATCCACTAGGAGGGAGACCCAGTACTTC.

This clonotype has ten or more counts. In DNA form, the CDR3 reads TGTGCCAGCAGCCAGTCCGAAGAGACCCAGTACTTC. Protein: CASSQSEETQYF. The V gene is TRBV3-1, the J gene TRBJ2-5, with D unclear. Germline V gene data show CDR1 as LGHDT and CDR2 as YNNKEL (reference sequence). This CDR3 is built from 12 residues. The V end was cut by 3 bases, the J end by 3 bases, with 5 bases between.

This clonotype came up a few times. As DNA, the CDR3 is TGTGCCAGCAGCAAGACAGGGCTACCGCACCTTTTGAAGGAGCAGTTCTTC. Translating gives CASSKTGLPHLLKEQFF. This chain connects TRBV21-1 to TRBJ2-5; TRBD1 is taken as the D call from the table, unchecked against the DNA. The J call is doubtful: the DNA matches TRBJ2-1 better. TRBV21-1 is flagged as a pseudogene. This CDR3 spans 17 amino acids.

This clonotype has a handful of counts. The chain combines TRBV4-1 with TRBJ2-1; D ambiguous. The CDR3 length is 12 residues. Germline CDR1 and CDR2: MGHRA and YSYEKL. The V end lost 4 bases, the J end lost 9 bases, and 10 bases lay between the germline ends. The DNA of the CDR3 is TGCGCCAGCAGCCCTACCCCCTTTGAGCAGTTCTTC. This codes for CASSPTPFEQFF.

This chain joins TRBV9 and TRBJ2-3; 12 nucleotides align to TRBD2. The CDR3 contains 18 residues. Germline values: CDR1 SGDLS, CDR2 YYNGEE. The J segment lost 0 bases and the V segment lost 9 bases, leaving 14 bases of the junction unmatched. The CDR3 here is CATNIRLAGAPSTDTQYF. CDR3 coding DNA: TGTGCCACCAACATAAGACTAGCGGGGGCGCCAAGCACAGATACGCAGTATTTT.

This clonotype was counted a few times. The chain links TRBV7-3 to TRBJ2-2; 10 bases line up with TRBD2. This CDR3 is built from 16 residues. With V trimmed by 5 bases and J by 9 bases, 12 bases remained unmatched. Germline assignment: CDR1 SGHTA and CDR2 FQGTGA. The CDR3: CASSNSGGTAGRELFF. In DNA form, the CDR3 reads TGTGCCAGCAGCAATAGCGGGGGGACCGCGGGGCGGGAGCTGTTTTTT.

As for this clonotype: Germline and junction disagree at one end, which may indicate a read error. The DNA for the CDR3 is TGTGCCAGCAGCACCCCAACCTACAAGCAGTACTTC. Its translation is CASSTPTYKQYF. The chain carries TRBV28 and TRBJ2-1; D unresolved. The J call may not be correct, given that the DNA end is closer to TRBJ2-7. The germline CDR1 and CDR2 sequences are MDHEN and SYDVKM. This CDR3 spans 12 amino acids.

The chain recombines TRBV20-1 with TRBJ2-1; 10 bases are shared with TRBD1. The CDR3 contains 13 residues. The germline V gene has CDR1 DFQATT and CDR2 SNEGSKA (reference sequence). J was trimmed by 8 bases and V by 3 bases; bases with no gene match: 4. The CDR3: CSASRTGGDEQFF. As DNA, the CDR3 is TGCAGTGCTAGCCGGACAGGGGGAGATGAGCAGTTCTTC.

Comment on this clonotype: Germline and junction disagree at one end, which may indicate a read error. The chain couples TRBV7-7 to TRBJ2-5; D not resolved. This CDR3 is built from 18 residues. Germline lookup yields CDR1 SSHAT and CDR2 FNYEAQ (reference sequence). CDR3 amino acids: CASSLYSGESPFQETQYF. For the CDR3, the DNA is TGTGCTAGCAGCTTATACTCAGGAGAAAGCCCTTTCCAAGAGACCCAGTACTTC.

This chain connects TRBV4-1 to TRBJ2-5; D not certain. The CDR3 is made up of 16 amino acids. Germline CDR1 and CDR2: MGHRA and YSYEKL. V dropped 0 bases and J dropped 1 base, with 12 bases sitting between them. The CDR3 loop reads CASSQEGHSTQETQYF. CDR3 nucleotide sequence: TGCGCCAGCAGCCAAGAAGGGCACAGCACCCAAGAGACCCAGTACTTC.

This rearrangement joins TRBV4-1 to TRBJ1-5; a possible D gene is TRBD1 (5 bases). Trimming took off 8 bases at V and 8 bases at J, with 16 bases between the two ends. Germline values: CDR1 MGHRA, CDR2 YSYEKL. The CDR3 runs to 13 residues. The CDR3 nucleotides read TGCGCCAGCGGTCAGGGTTTCTTTAAGCCCCAGCATTTT. Translation: CASGQGFFKPQHF.

The chain is built from TRBV3-1 and TRBJ1-5, with D unresolved. With 4 bases removed from V and 10 bases from J, the gap between germline ends came to 14 bases. CDR1 and CDR2 (germline): LGHDT, YNNKEL (reference sequence). The CDR3 has 13 residues. The CDR3 DNA follows: TGTGCCAGCAGCCGAGGAGGCGGGAAACCCCAGCATTTT. It yields the protein CASSRGGGKPQHF.

This clonotype appeared a few times. V gene TRBV6-2 or TRBV6-3 combines with J gene TRBJ2-7, with 11 nucleotides matching TRBD2. This CDR3 region has 15 residues. Per the germline V gene, CDR1 is MNHEY and CDR2 is SVGEGT. V was pared by 0 bases and J by 5 bases, with 3 bases of the junction left unmatched. CDR3 protein: CASSYSGTSGHEQYF. The CDR3 region has the DNA TGTGCCAGCAGTTACTCGGGGACTAGCGGCCACGAGCAGTACTTC.

Only a few counts were recorded for this clonotype. The gene calls are TRBV5-1 and TRBJ2-5; 8 bases are shared with TRBD1. V lost 2 bases to trimming and J lost 13 bases; unmatched junction nucleotides: 13. Per germline, CDR1 SGHRS and CDR2 YFSETQ. This CDR3 spans 14 amino acids. The CDR3 coding sequence is TGCGCCAGCAGCTTAGGACAGGGAGGCTGGGTGAGGTACTTC. It yields the protein CASSLGQGGWVRYF.

This clonotype was seen a few times. The V gene is TRBV6-6, the J gene TRBJ1-1; perhaps TRBD1 as D (5 bases). The CDR3 totals 14 residues. Looked up from germline, CDR1 is MNHNY and CDR2 is SVGAGI (reference sequence). V dropped 2 bases and J dropped 1 base, with 8 bases sitting between them. CDR3: CASSYRRGNTEAFF. The CDR3 DNA is TGTGCCAGCAGTTACCGAAGGGGGAACACTGAAGCTTTCTTT.

This clonotype appeared once. This rearrangement joins TRBV27 to TRBJ2-7; no definite D call. Germline V lookup: CDR1 MNHEY, CDR2 SMNVEV (reference sequence). Trimming removed 8 bases from V and 7 bases from J, with 12 bases in between. This CDR3 comprises 11 residues. The CDR3 loop is CASLRAREQYF. CDR3 nucleotides: TGTGCCAGCCTTCGTGCCCGGGAGCAGTACTTC.